The 2 T cell receptor beta chains below were found in one sample sequenced in a study of blood T cell dynamics during melanoma immunotherapy. Time point: pre-treatment baseline. Profiling relied on immunoSEQ multiplex PCR, and the TCRdb table lists in-frame clones only, not all of them. The table shows approximately 11,000 clones, with around 78% occurring only once. The specimen comprised blood, sampled from a patient treated with checkpoint blockade. These receptors were taken from a human donor with melanoma.

V and J are TRBV6-4 and TRBJ1-1; D may be TRBD1 (6 bases). Trimming cost V 5 bases and J 5 bases, with 18 bases left between them. CDR1 is MRHNA and CDR2 is SNTAGT in the germline V gene. The CDR3 covers 15 residues. The CDR3 bases are TGTGCCAGCAGTCCTAACCAGGGGATAGGGACTGAAGCTTTCTTT. Protein sequence: CASSPNQGIGTEAFF.

This clone was detected only once. V is TRBV7-8 and J is TRBJ2-7; 8 bases are shared with TRBD1. The CDR3 spans 13 residues. The trim removed 1 base at V and 9 bases at J, leaving 5 bases unmatched. From germline, CDR1 is SGHVS and CDR2 FQNEAQ. The CDR3 sequence is CASSLVAGGLQYV. DNA of the CDR3: TGTGCCAGCAGCTTAGTTGCAGGGGGCTTGCAGTACGTC.